This T cell receptor (beta chain) was obtained from a study of blood T cell repertoires in COVID-19. Study details: Spain, Italy and the United States supplied samples that represented acute and convalescent COVID-19.

Assay: immunoSEQ multiplex PCR; the TCRdb copy retains only in-frame clones and omits some. The repertoire has 300,000 to 450,000 clones, roughly 91% of them found once; the top ten carry more than 1%. There are 14 residues in the CDR3. The V and J ends lost 1 base and 3 bases respectively, with 9 bases between them. CDR1 is KGHSH and CDR2 is LQKENI in the germline V gene. Notes on this clone: At the DNA level, this CDR3 is encoded by other sequences in the same sample as well.

Sequenced sample: PBMCs or T cells enriched from blood (not recorded which). The sequence was obtained from a woman younger than 35 who had recovered from COVID-19. This rearrangement joins TRBV18 to TRBJ1-1; D is perhaps TRBD1 (5 bases). CDR3 region: CASSPLSRDTEAFF. The CDR3 DNA reads as TGTGCCAGCTCACCACTCAGCAGGGACACTGAAGCTTTCTTT.